This entry describes one TCR beta chain. The germline CDR1 and CDR2 sequences are LNHDA and SQIVND (reference sequence). V shed 1 base and J 7 bases; nucleotides not matched to a gene: 5. This CDR3 contains 15 residues. The authors' processing: Scientists estimated how many nucleated cells there were by amplifying reference gene primers. TCRdb's copy holds only in-frame clones and misses some; the assay was immunoSEQ multiplex PCR. V and J calls and clone size are those listed in that table; D and trimming were worked out from the DNA. The profile shows about 350,000 clones, more than 70% of them singletons. Participants reported their clinical history, and cohort assignment relied on those reports. This specimen comes from a study of blood T cell repertoires in COVID-19.

Sequenced input: PBMCs or T cells enriched from blood (not recorded which). The chain recombines TRBV19 with TRBJ1-5; 9 bases match TRBD1. The clonotype was recovered from a woman aged 25 to 45 who had been exposed to COVID-19. The CDR3 loop is CASSIADRGIQPQHF. Written as DNA, the CDR3 is TGTGCCAGTAGTATAGCGGACAGGGGTATACAGCCCCAGCATTTT.